The entry below gives a single TCR beta chain sequence along with its context. The assay was immunoSEQ multiplex PCR, and TCRdb's table has in-frame clones only and misses some. The sample lists approximately 81,000 clones, roughly four fifths occurring once. The sample comes from a study of technical replicates of blood from several donors. Germline lookup yields CDR1 SGDLS and CDR2 YYNGEE. This CDR3 has 15 residues. Trimming cost V 4 bases and J 0 bases, with 11 bases left between them. The specimen sequenced was PBMCs. The genes are TRBV9 and TRBJ1-3; D is possibly TRBD1 (5 bases). The sequence was collected from a human donor in good health. Some clones in this sample may be carry-over from other donors' samples. The CDR3 spells CASSQTGGSGNTIYF. CDR3 DNA sequence: TGTGCCAGCAGCCAAACGGGGGGCTCTGGAAACACCATATATTTT. Looking up the rest from reference TRBV9 and TRBJ1-3 gives the full variable domain: DSGVTQTPKHLITATGQRVTLRCSPRSGDLSVYWYQQSLDQGLQFLIQYYNGEERAKGNILERFSAQQFPDLHSELNLSSLELGDSALYFCASSQTGGSGNTIYFGEGSWLTVV.